The sequence of this TCR beta chain was determined in a study of cytomegalovirus exposure and HLA in healthy donors. J was trimmed by 3 bases and V by 5 bases; bases with no gene match: 11. Germline V gene data show CDR1 as SEHNR and CDR2 as FQNEAQ (reference sequence). The CDR3 has 16 amino acids. PCR used 60 Vbeta primers and 13 Jbeta primers. TCRdb's copy holds only in-frame clones and misses some; the assay was immunoSEQ multiplex PCR. Here the sample spans 130,000 to 150,000 clones, 60% to 80% being singletons. Regarding this clone: Its antigen is unknown.

General observations from the study: A later analysis found TCR association rates differed by HLA locus, highest for DRB1 and lowest for HLA-C. A later analysis reportedly found that, within productive TCRs, an Asian-associated ancestry cluster had fewer N-insertions than the mean observed across the approximately 690 donors. 164 TCR beta chains were listed as cytomegalovirus-associated.

This clonotype originated in a male donor in good health and CMV-seronegative. The specimen sequenced was PBMCs. The chain joins TRBV7-9 to TRBJ2-7; 9 bases are a match to TRBD1. CDR3 in amino acids: CASSPRGTGKFYEQYF. CDR3 nucleotides: TGTGCCAGCAGCCCCCGCGGGACAGGGAAATTCTACGAGCAGTACTTC.